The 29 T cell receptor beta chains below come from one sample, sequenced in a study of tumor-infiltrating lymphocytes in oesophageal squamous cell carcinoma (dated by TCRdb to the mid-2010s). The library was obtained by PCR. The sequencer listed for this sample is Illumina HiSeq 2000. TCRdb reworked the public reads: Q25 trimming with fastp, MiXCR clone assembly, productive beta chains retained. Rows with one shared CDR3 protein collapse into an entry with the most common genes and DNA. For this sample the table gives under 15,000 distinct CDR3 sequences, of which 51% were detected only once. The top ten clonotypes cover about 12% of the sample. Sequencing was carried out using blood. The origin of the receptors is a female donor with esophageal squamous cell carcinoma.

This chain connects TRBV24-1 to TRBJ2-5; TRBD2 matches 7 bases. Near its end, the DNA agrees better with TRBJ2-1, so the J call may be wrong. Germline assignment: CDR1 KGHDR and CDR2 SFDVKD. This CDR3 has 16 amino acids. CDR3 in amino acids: CATSAGTGGVYNEQFF. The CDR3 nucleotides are TGTGCCACCAGTGCTGGTACTGGGGGGGTGTACAATGAGCAGTTCTTC.

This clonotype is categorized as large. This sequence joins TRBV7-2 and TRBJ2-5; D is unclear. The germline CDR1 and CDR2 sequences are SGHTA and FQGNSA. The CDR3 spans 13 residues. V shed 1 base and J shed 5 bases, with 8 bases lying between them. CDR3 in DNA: TGTGCCAGCAGCTTAGTTTGGACGGAGACCCAGTACTTC. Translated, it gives CASSLVWTETQYF.

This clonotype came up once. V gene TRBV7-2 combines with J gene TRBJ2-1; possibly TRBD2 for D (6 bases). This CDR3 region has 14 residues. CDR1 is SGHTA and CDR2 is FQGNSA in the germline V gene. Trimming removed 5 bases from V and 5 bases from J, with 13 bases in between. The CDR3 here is CASSEGLTNNEQFF. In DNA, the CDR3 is TGTGCCAGCAGCGAGGGACTGACCAACAATGAGCAGTTCTTC.

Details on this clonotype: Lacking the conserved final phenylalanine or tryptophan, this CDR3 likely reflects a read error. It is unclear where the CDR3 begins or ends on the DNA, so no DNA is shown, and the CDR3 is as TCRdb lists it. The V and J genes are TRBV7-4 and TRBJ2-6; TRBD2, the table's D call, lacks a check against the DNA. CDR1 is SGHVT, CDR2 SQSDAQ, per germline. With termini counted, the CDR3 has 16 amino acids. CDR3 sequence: CASSLLISYNEQFFGP.

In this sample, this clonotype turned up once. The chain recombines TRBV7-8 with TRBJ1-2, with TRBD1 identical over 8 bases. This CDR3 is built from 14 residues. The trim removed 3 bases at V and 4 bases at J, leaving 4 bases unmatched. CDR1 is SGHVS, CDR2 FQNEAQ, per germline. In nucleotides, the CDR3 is TGTGCCAGCAGCTTTGGGACAGGTTCCTATGGCTACACCTTC. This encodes CASSFGTGSYGYTF.

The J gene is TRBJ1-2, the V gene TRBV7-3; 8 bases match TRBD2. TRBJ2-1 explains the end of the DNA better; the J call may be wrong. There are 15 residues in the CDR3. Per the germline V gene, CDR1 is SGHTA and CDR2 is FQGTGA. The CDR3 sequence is CASSSRAGAYNEQFF. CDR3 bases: TGTGCCAGCAGCTCTCGAGCGGGAGCTTACAATGAGCAGTTCTTC.

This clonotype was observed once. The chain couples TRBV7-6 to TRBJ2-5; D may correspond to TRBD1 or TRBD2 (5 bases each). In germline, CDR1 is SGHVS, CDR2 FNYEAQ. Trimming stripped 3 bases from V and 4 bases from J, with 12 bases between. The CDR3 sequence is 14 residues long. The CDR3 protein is CASSLSGTLETQYF. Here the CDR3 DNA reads TGTGCCAGCAGCTTGTCCGGGACGTTAGAGACCCAGTACTTC.

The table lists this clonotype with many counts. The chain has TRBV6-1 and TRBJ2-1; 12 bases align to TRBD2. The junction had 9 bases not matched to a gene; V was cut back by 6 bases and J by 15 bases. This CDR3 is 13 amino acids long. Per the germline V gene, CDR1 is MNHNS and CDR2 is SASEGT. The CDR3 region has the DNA TGTGCCAGCAGCTCTTGGACTAGCGGGGTCCCGTTCTTC. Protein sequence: CASSSWTSGVPFF.

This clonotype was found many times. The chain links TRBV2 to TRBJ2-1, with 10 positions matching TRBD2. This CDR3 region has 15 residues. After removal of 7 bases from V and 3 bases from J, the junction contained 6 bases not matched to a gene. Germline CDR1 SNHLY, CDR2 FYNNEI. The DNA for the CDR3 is TGTGCCAGCACCACCGGGACTAGCGACTACAATGAGCAGTTCTTC. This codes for CASTTGTSDYNEQFF.

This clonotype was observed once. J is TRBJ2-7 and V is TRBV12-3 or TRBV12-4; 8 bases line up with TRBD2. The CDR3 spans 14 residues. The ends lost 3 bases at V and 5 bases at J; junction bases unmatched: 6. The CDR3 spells CASSFGTSLNEQYF. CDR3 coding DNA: TGTGCCAGCAGTTTTGGGACTAGTTTAAACGAGCAGTACTTC.

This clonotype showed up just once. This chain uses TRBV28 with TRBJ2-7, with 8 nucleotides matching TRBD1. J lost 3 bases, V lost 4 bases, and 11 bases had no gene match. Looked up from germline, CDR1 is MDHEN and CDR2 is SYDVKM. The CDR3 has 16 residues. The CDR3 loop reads CASSSLAGTGGYEQYF. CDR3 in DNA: TGTGCCAGCAGTTCTTTAGCCGGGACAGGTGGCTACGAGCAGTACTTC.

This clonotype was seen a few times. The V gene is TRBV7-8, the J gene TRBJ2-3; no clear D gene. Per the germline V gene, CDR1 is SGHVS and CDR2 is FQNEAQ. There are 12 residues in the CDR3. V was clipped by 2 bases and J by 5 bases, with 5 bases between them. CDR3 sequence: CASSLNRDTQYF. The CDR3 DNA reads TGTGCCAGCAGCTTAAACCGAGATACGCAGTATTTT. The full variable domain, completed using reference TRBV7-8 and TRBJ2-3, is GAGVSQSPRYKVAKRGQDVALRCDPISGHVSLFWYQQALGQGPEFLTYFQNEAQLDKSGLPSDRFFAERPEGSVSTLKIQRTQQEDSAVYLCASSLNRDTQYFGPGTRLTVL.

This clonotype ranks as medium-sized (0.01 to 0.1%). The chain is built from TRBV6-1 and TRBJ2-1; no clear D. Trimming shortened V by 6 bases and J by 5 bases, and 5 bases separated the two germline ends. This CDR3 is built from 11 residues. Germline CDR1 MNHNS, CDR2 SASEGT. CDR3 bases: TGTGCCAGCAGGGAGAACAATGAGCAGTTCTTC. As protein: CASRENNEQFF.

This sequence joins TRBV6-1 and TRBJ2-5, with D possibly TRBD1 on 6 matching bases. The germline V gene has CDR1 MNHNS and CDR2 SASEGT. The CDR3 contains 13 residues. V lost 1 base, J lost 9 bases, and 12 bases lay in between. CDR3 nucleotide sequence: TGTGCCAGCAGTGAAGAGGGGGATACTGCCCAGTACTTC. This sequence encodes CASSEEGDTAQYF.

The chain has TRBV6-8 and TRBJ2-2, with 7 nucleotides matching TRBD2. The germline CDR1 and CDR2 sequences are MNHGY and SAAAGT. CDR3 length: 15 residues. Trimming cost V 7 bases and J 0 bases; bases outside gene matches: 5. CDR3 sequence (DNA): TGTGCCAGCACCGGTGGGGGGGCGAACACCGGGGAGCTGTTTTTT. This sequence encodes CASTGGGANTGELFF.

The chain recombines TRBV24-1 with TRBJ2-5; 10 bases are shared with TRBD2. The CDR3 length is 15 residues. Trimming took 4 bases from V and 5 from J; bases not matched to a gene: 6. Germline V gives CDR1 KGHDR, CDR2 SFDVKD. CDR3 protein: CATSEPVLAGETQYF. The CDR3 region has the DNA TGTGCCACCAGTGAACCCGTACTAGCGGGGGAGACCCAGTACTTC.

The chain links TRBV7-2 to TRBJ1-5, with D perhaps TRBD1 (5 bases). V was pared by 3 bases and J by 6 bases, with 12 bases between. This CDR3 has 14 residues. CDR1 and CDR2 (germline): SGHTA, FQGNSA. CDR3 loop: CASSLGPGRQPQHF. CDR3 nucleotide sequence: TGTGCCAGCAGCTTGGGGCCGGGGCGTCAGCCCCAGCATTTT. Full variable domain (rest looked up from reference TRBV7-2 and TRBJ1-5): GAGVSQSPSNKVTEKGKDVELRCDPISGHTALYWYRQSLGQGLEFLIYFQGNSAPDKSGLPSDRFSAERTGGSVSTLTIQRTQQEDSAVYLCASSLGPGRQPQHFGDGTRLSIL.

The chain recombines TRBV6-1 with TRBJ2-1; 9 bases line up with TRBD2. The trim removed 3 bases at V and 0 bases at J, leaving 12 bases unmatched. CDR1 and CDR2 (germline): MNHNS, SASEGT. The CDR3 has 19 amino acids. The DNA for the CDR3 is TGTGCCAGCAGTGATTTTGCGGGAGGGCCATCAGGCTCCTACAATGAGCAGTTCTTC. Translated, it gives CASSDFAGGPSGSYNEQFF.

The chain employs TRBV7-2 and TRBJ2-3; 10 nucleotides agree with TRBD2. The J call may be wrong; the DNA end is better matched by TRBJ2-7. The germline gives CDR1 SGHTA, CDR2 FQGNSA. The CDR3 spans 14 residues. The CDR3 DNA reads TGTGCCAGCAGCCAGGGGACTAGCGTTTCCGAGCAGTACTTC. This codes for CASSQGTSVSEQYF.

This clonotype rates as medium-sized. This CDR3 reads CASRESTEAFF. In nucleotides, the CDR3 is TGTGCCAGCAGGGAAAGCACTGAAGCTTTCTTT. The V call is TRBV6-1, the J call TRBJ1-1; D is unclear. CDR1 is MNHNS and CDR2 is SASEGT in the germline V gene. This CDR3 is built from 11 residues. V lost 6 bases, J lost 4 bases, and 6 bases lay in between.

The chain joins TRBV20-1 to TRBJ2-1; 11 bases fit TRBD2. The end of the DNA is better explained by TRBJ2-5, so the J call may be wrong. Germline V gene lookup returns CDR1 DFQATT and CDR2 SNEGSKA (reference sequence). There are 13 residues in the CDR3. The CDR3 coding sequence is TGCAGTGCTATGGGACTAGCGGACGGGACCCAGTACTTC. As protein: CSAMGLADGTQYF.

CDR3 bases: TGTGCCAGCAGCAGTGGGGGACTAAGCTACGAGCAGTACTTC. Translating it yields CASSSGGLSYEQYF. The chain links TRBV11-2 to TRBJ2-1; TRBD2 matches at 7 bases. The DNA end is a closer match to TRBJ2-7, so the J assignment may be wrong. The germline gives CDR1 SGHAT, CDR2 FQNNGV. This CDR3 contains 14 residues.

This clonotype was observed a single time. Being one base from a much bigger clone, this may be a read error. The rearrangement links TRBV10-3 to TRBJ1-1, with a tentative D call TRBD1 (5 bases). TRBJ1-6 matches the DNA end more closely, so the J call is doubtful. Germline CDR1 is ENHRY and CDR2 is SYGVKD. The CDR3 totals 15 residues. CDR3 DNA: TGTGCCATCAGTGAGTCTGAGGGGTTGGGTTTGGCCCTCCACTTT. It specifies CAISESEGLGLALHF.

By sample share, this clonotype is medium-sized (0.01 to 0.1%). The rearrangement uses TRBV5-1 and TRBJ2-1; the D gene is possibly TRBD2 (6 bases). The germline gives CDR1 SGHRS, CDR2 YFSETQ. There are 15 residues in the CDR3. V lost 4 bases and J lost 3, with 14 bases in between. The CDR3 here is CASSPRTTVYNEQFF. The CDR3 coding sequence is TGCGCCAGCAGCCCACGGACTACCGTCTACAATGAGCAGTTCTTC.

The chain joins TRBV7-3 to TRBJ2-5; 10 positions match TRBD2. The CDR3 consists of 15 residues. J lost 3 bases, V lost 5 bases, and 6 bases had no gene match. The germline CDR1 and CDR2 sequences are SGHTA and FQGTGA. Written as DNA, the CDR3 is TGTGCCAGCAGCAGAGCCGGGACTAGCGAAGAGACCCAGTACTTC. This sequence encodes CASSRAGTSEETQYF.

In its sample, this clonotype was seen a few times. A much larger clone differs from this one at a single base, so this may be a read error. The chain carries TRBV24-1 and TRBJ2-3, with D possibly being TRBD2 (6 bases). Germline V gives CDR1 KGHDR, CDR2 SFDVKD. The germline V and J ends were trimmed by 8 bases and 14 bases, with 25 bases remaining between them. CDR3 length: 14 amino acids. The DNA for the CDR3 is TGTGCCACCAAGAGGGAGGCGAACACCGGGGAGCTGTATTTT. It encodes CATKREANTGELYF.

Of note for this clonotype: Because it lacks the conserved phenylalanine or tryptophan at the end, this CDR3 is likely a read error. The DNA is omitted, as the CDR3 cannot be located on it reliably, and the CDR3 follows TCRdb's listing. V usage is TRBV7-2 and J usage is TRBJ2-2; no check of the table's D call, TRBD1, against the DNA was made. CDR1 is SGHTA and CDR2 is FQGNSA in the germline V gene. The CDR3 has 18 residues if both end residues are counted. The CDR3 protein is CASSPVRGLGKNIQYFGA.

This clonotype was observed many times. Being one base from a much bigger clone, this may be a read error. In nucleotides, the CDR3 is TGTGCCAGCAGCCTCGACAGGGCAGAGCAGTACTTC. Protein product: CASSLDRAEQYF. The chain employs TRBV7-8 and TRBJ2-5, with 7 bases identical to TRBD1. The germline V gene encodes CDR1 SGHVS and CDR2 FQNEAQ. This CDR3 spans 12 amino acids. V was pared by 5 bases and J by 11 bases, with 8 bases of the junction left unmatched.

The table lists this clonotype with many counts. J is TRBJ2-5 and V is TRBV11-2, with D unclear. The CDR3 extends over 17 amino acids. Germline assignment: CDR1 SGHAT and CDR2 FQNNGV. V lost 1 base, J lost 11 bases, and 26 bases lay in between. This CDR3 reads CASSLVVQTWRWDEQYF. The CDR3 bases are TGTGCCAGCAGCTTAGTAGTACAGACATGGAGATGGGATGAGCAGTACTTC.